This entry concerns a single T cell receptor (beta chain). The antigen is unknown. This sample stems from a study of CD8 T cells in ankylosing spondylitis. Quantitative 5'-RACE with molecular barcodes produced the TCR beta libraries. One entry per CDR3 protein results from TCRdb running MiXCR on the 5' RACE reads. This sample has approximately 400,000 distinct CDR3 sequences, with under 20% found just once. The CDR3 contains 12 residues. Trimming took off 10 bases at V and 4 bases at J, with 11 bases between the two ends. CDR1 is MNHEY, CDR2 SVGEGT, per germline. Study conclusions and caveats: Apparently characteristic of ankylosing spondylitis blood was a TCR beta motif (fewer than 10 highly homologous variants). Reportedly, matched ankylosing spondylitis synovial fluid was significantly enriched for disease-linked clones.

This clonotype was sampled from a male donor with ankylosing spondylitis. V is TRBV6-2 or TRBV6-3 and J is TRBJ1-5; the D is unclear. Source material: blood, either unsorted or a sorted T cell fraction (not recorded which). For the CDR3, the DNA is TGTGCCACCTCAGAGCCAAATCAGCCCCAGCATTTT. Residues: CATSEPNQPQHF.